This T cell receptor (beta chain) was found in a study of T-cell reconstitution after alpha-beta-depleted transplantation in children (dated by TCRdb to 2016 to 2018). About the investigation overall: T-cell immune reconstitution after TCRalphabeta/CD19-depleted allogeneic hematopoietic cell transplantation in children was quantitatively tracked in the study by means of TCR repertoire profiling.

The library relied on PCR. Sequencing was performed on an Illumina HiSeq 2500. To normalize quantification of the TCRbeta repertoire, the TCR libraries were built with molecular barcoding that relied on unique molecular identifiers. The public sequencing data were trimmed at Q25 with fastp and processed into clonotypes with MiXCR by TCRdb, which kept only in-frame beta chains. Each CDR3 protein gets just one entry, which takes the most common genes and DNA from the rows behind it. In all, the sample holds more than 400,000 distinct CDR3 sequences, and 43% of those were seen once. Clones ranked in the top ten supply 25% to 30% of the sample. The treatment or condition tag for this specimen amounts to: allogeneic hematopoietic cell transplantation with graft depleted of TCRalphabeta T cells and CD19 B cells. Transplant recipients were children who received TCRalphabeta/CD19-depleted allogeneic hematopoietic cell grafts.

The germline V gene supplies CDR1 SGHVS and CDR2 FNYEAQ. V is pared back by 1 base and J by 3 bases, with 7 bases lying between the germline termini. The CDR3 goes from the cysteine to the phenylalanine over 13 residues. Only the CDR3 portion is preserved as DNA: 39 bases, with reading frame beginning at the first base. With regard to this clonotype: The clone's antigen remains unknown. No much larger clonotype is one base removed from it; base qualities were not supplied.

Results the study describes overall, beyond this receptor: In some patients, high TCRbeta diversity at day 60 was attributed to recipient T cells and intrathymic progenitors that had survived conditioning. Apparently early alphabetaT-cell count recovery about two months after transplant reportedly relied on only several hundred rapidly expanded clones derived from non-depleted graft cells. The frequencies of hyperexpanded clones fell over the following months, and after one year, T-cell counts and TCRbeta diversity were mostly attributed to newly produced T cells.

The chain employs TRBV7-6 and TRBJ2-7; the D gene cannot be named for sure. This TCR came from a girl aged 2-10 years with aplastic anemia, due to receive a stem cell transplant. The specimen comprised PBMCs, sampled before TCRalphabeta/CD19-depleted stem cell transplant. This receptor carries the CDR3 CASSLGGYYEQYF. The bases read TGTGCCAGCAGCTTAGGTGGATACTACGAGCAGTACTTC.